This passage covers 5 T cell receptor beta chains from one sample sequenced in a study of Ad26.COV2.S vaccination and SARS-CoV-2 variants. TCRdb's copy holds only in-frame clones and misses some; the assay was immunoSEQ multiplex PCR. The data show about 680,000 clones, with around 92% seen just once and over 1.3% held by the top ten. Treatment given: about 20 received Ad26.COV2.S at low or high dose, single or two shots; several received placebo; per-sample allocation not given. The samples were gathered on day 63 after the first injection of vaccine or placebo. Sequencing was performed on peripheral blood, taken in a trial of Ad26.COV2.S vaccine versus placebo. The receptors originated from a person between 18 and 65 years old who received the Ad26.COV2.S COVID-19 vaccine or a placebo.

In the case of this clone: The sample contains more than one DNA sequence encoding this CDR3. This chain links TRBV5-6 with TRBJ1-1; D might be TRBD1 (6 bases). Germline V gene sequence: CDR1 SGHDT, CDR2 YYEEEE. V was trimmed by 4 bases and J by 3 bases, leaving 10 bases between them. The CDR3 is 13 amino acids. The CDR3 sequence: CASSRGGYTEAFF. CDR3 coding DNA: TGTGCCAGCAGCCGGGGGGGCTACACTGAAGCTTTCTTT.

This chain joins TRBV30 and TRBJ1-1; D uncertain. Germline V gene data show CDR1 as GTSNPN and CDR2 as SVGIG (reference sequence). The ends were cut back, 3 bases at V and 0 bases at J, with 8 bases in the middle. The CDR3 is made up of 13 amino acids. CDR3 coding DNA: TGTGCCTGGAGGGGCCACCTGAACACTGAAGCTTTCTTT. It codes for CAWRGHLNTEAFF. Variable domain in full (rest from reference TRBV30 and TRBJ1-1): SQTIHQWPATLVQPVGSPLSLECTVEGTSNPNLYWYRQAAGRGLQLLFYSVGIGQISSEVPQNLSASRPQDRQFILSSKKLLLSDSGFYLCAWRGHLNTEAFFGQGTRLTVV.

This clone was seen more than once but under ten times. The rearrangement joins TRBV5-6 to TRBJ1-1, with D perhaps matching TRBD1 (5 bases). V lost 0 bases, J lost 5 bases, and 14 bases lay in between. CDR1 and CDR2 (germline): SGHDT, YYEEEE. The CDR3 totals 15 residues. CDR3 protein: CASSLAITQGTEAFF. CDR3 coding DNA: TGTGCCAGCAGCTTGGCCATAACTCAGGGAACTGAAGCTTTCTTT.

This clone appeared a few times. This chain joins TRBV5-1 and TRBJ1-6; 11 bases are a match to TRBD1. The CDR3 has 14 residues. V gave up 7 bases and J gave up 7 bases; unmatched junction bases: 4. Germline CDR1 reads SGHRS; CDR2 reads YFSETQ. The CDR3, as DNA: TGCGCCAGCGGACAGGGGGCGCAGAATTCACCCCTCCACTTT. This encodes CASGQGAQNSPLHF.

The chain uses TRBV6-6 and TRBJ1-1, with TRBD1 as a possible D gene (6 bases). The CDR3 consists of 15 residues. V gave up 2 bases and J gave up 1 base, with 11 bases separating them. Germline V gives CDR1 MNHNY, CDR2 SVGAGI (reference sequence). The CDR3 sequence is CASSYAGAENTEAFF. The CDR3 coding sequence is TGTGCCAGCAGTTACGCAGGGGCTGAGAACACTGAAGCTTTCTTT.